The TCR beta chain under discussion was sequenced for a study of regulatory T cells in long-lasting Graves disease. In the study overall: Over 5 years on antithyroid drugs plus positive TSH receptor antibodies marked Graves' disease as persistent. Study-level findings and limits: Investigators studied peripheral blood only, not thyroid tissue. Under persistent disease, TRBV28, TRBJ1-2 and TRBJ2-5 were used preferentially.

Arm-PCR of CDR3 regions and iRepertoire HTBI primers were the basis on which TCR beta libraries were built. TCRdb reanalysed the multiplex PCR reads using MiXCR and keeps one entry per CDR3 protein. This repertoire shows approximately 690,000 distinct CDR3 sequences, approximately 29% found once; its top ten account for about 42%. On this clonotype: Its specificity is not known.

The germline gives CDR1 SQVTM, CDR2 ANQGSEA. V was clipped by 5 bases and J by 3 bases, with 17 bases between them. CDR3 length: 14 amino acids. The time point is: persistent/refractory GD, antithyroid drugs over 5 years with positive TRAb. Researchers made the TCR library from RNA that was extracted from PBMCs. The sample in question was peripheral blood mononuclear cells (PBMCs), obtained when the disease was refractory, from a patient treated with antithyroid drugs. The chain couples TRBV29-1 to TRBJ2-7, with D perhaps given as TRBD1 or TRBD2 (5 bases each). This clonotype originated in a female donor with Graves disease. The CDR3 reads CSVFGGKMDYEQYF. The CDR3 DNA is TGCAGCGTTTTTGGGGGTAAGATGGACTACGAGCAGTACTTC.